This T cell receptor beta chain stems from a study of memory B cells and T cells in multiple sclerosis. Study-level findings and limits: Normalization was needed because clone-set size differences affected shared clonotype counts.

J was trimmed by 7 bases and V by 2 bases; bases with no gene match: 6. Looked up from germline, CDR1 is MNHNS and CDR2 is SASEGT. This CDR3 spans 15 amino acids. The data were produced by immunoSEQ multiplex PCR, yet TCRdb's version contains in-frame clones alone and is incomplete. The repertoire includes 15,000 or so clones, roughly two thirds of them detected once, and around 2.5% sits in the top ten. A note on this clone: No antigen is known for it.

The chain joins TRBV6-1 to TRBJ2-1; TRBD2 agrees at 9 bases. Input material: memory (CD45RO+) CD4+ T cells from blood. This TCR came from a human donor with multiple sclerosis. CDR3 bases: TGTGCCAGCAGTGAACCCAGCGGGGGGAGGAATGAGCAGTTCTTC. It is translated as CASSEPSGGRNEQFF.